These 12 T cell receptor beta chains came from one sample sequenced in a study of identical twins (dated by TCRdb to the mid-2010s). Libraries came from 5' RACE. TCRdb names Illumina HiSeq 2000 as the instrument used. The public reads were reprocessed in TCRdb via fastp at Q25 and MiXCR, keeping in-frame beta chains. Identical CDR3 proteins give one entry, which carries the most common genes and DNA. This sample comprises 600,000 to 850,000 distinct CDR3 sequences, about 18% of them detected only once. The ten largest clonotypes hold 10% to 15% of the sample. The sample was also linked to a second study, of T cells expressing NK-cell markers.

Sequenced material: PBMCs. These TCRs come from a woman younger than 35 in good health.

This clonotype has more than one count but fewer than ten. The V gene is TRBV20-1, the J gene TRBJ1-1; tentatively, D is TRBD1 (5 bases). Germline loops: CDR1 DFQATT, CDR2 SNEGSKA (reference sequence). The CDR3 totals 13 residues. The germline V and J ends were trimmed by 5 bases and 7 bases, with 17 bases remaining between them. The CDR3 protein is CSAGPPGRYEAFF. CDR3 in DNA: TGCAGTGCTGGCCCCCCGGGACGGTATGAAGCTTTCTTT.

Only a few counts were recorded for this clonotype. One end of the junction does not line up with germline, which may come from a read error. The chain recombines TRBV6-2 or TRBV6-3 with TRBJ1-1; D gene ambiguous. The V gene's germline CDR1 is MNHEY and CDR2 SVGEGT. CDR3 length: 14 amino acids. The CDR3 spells CATSSTYMNTEAFF. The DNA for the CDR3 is TGTGCCACCAGTTCTACTTACATGAACACTGAAGCTTTCTTT.

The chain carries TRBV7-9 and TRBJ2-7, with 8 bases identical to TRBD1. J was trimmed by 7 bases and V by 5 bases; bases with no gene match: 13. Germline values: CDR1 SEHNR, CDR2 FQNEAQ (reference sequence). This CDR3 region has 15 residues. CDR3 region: CASSPTLTGAGEQYF. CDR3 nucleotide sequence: TGTGCCAGCAGCCCGACCCTGACAGGGGCCGGTGAGCAGTACTTC.

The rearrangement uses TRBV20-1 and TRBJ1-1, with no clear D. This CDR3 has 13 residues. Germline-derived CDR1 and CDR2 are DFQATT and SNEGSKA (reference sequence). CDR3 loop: CSRSPTATGEAFF. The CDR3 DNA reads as TGCAGCCGTAGCCCCACAGCGACCGGGGAAGCTTTCTTT.

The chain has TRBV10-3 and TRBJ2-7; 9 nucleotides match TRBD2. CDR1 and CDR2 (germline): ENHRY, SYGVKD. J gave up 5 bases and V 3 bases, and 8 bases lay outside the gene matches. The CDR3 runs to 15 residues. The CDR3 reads CAISDVLAGAHEQYF. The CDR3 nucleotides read TGTGCCATCAGTGATGTATTAGCGGGAGCCCACGAGCAGTACTTC.

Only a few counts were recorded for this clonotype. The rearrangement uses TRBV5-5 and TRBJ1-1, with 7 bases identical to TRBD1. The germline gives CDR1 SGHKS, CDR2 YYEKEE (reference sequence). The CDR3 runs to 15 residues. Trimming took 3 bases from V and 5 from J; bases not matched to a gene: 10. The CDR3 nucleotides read TGTGCCAGCAGCTGGAGCAGGGGGTGGATAACTGAAGCTTTCTTT. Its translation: CASSWSRGWITEAFF. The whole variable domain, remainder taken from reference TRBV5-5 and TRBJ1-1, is DAGVTQSPTHLIKTRGQQVTLRCSPISGHKSVSWYQQVLGQGPQFIFQYYEKEERGRGNFPDRFSARQFPNYSSELNVNALLLGDSALYLCASSWSRGWITEAFFGQGTRLTVV.

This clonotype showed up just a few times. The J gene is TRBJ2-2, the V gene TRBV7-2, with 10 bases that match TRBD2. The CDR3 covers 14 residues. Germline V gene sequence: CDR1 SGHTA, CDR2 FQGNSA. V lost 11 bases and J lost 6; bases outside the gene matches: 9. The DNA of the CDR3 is TGTGCCGGCCAAATAGCGGGAGGTGCCGGGGAGCTGTTTTTT. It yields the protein CAGQIAGGAGELFF.

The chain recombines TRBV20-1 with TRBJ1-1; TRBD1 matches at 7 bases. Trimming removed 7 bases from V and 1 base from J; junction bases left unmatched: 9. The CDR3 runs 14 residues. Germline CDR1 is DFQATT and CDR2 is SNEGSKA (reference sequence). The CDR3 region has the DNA TGCAGTGGCCAACAGACAGGGAGGAACACTGAAGCTTTCTTT. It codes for CSGQQTGRNTEAFF.

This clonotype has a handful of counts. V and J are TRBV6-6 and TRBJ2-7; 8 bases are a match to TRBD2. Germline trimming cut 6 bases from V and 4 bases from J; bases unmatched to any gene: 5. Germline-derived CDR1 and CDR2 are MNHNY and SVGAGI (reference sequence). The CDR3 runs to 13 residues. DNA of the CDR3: TGTGCCAGCAGGCATCCTAGCGGGTACGAGCAGTACTTC. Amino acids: CASRHPSGYEQYF.

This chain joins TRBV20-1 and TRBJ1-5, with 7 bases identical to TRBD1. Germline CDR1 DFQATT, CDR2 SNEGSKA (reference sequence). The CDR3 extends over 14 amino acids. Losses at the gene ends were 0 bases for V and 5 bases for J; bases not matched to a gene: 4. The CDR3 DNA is TGCAGTGCTAGAGATAGACAGGGTGATCAGCCCCAGCATTTT. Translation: CSARDRQGDQPQHF.

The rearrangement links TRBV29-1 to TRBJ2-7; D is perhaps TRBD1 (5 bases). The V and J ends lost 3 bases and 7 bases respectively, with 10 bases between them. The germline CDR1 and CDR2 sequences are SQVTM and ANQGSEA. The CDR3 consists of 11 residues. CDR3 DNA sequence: TGCAGCGTTGACACAAAGGGGGAGCAGTACTTC. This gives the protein CSVDTKGEQYF.

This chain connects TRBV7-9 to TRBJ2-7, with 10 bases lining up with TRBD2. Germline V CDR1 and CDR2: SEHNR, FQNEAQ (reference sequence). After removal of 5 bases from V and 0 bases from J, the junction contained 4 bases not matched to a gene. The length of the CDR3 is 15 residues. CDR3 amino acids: CASSVSGGPSYEQYF. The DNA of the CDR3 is TGTGCCAGCAGCGTTAGCGGGGGGCCCTCCTACGAGCAGTACTTC. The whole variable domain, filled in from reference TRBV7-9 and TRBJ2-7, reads DTGVSQNPRHKITKRGQNVTFRCDPISEHNRLYWYRQTLGQGPEFLTYFQNEAQLEKSRLLSDRFSAERPKGSFSTLEIQRTEQGDSAMYLCASSVSGGPSYEQYFGPGTRLTVT.